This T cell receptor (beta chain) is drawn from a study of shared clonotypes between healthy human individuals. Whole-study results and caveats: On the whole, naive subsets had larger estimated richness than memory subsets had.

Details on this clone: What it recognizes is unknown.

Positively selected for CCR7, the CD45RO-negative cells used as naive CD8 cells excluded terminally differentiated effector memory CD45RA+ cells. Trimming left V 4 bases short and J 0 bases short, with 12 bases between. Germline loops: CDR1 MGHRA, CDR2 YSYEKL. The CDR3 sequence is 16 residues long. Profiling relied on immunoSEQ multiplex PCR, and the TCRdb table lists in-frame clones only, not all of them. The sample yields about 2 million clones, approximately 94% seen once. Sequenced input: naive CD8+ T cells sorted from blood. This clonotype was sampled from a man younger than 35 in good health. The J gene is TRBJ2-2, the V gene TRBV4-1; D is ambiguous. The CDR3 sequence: CASSPQGVPNTGELFF. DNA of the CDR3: TGCGCCAGCAGCCCCCAAGGTGTCCCGAACACCGGGGAGCTGTTTTTT.